The 5 T cell receptor beta chains below were found in one sample sequenced in a study of blood T cells in healthy people across ages. A second PCR of roughly 7 to 11 cycles used a sample-barcoded 5' primer and a J-beta primer mix. MiXCR, applied by TCRdb to the 5' RACE reads, yields one record per CDR3 protein. This table holds 1.5 million to 2 million distinct CDR3 sequences, over 25% found once. Specimen: blood. These receptors originate from a woman aged 30 to 39 in good health.

This clonotype has only a few counts. This chain joins TRBV10-3 and TRBJ1-5; a possible D gene is TRBD1 (6 bases). This CDR3 has 14 residues. Trimming removed 4 bases from V and 7 bases from J, with 14 bases in between. The germline CDR1 and CDR2 sequences are ENHRY and SYGVKD. CDR3 sequence reads: CAISVGAGEQPQHF. The CDR3, as DNA: TGTGCCATCAGTGTTGGGGCAGGGGAACAGCCCCAGCATTTT.

This clonotype has ten or more counts. The chain carries TRBV20-1 and TRBJ2-7; possibly TRBD1 for D (7 bases). The germline CDR1 and CDR2 sequences are DFQATT and SNEGSKA (reference sequence). This CDR3 is 15 amino acids long. Trimming removed 1 base at V and 4 bases at J, with 17 bases between. The CDR3 DNA follows: TGCAGTGCTAGAGGGACGGAGGGGGCTGGATACGAGCAGTACTTC. It is translated as CSARGTEGAGYEQYF.

A few counts support this clonotype. This chain links TRBV2 with TRBJ2-5; 9 bases align to TRBD1. CDR1 is SNHLY, CDR2 FYNNEI, per germline. The CDR3 spans 15 residues. The trim removed 6 bases at V and 5 bases at J, leaving 10 bases unmatched. This CDR3 is CASSSAYRGRETQYF. CDR3 in DNA: TGTGCCAGCAGCTCCGCTTACAGGGGGCGGGAGACCCAGTACTTC.

The chain has TRBV7-9 and TRBJ1-2, with 7 positions matching TRBD1. Trimming took 6 bases from V and 3 from J; bases not matched to a gene: 10. CDR1 and CDR2 (germline): SEHNR, FQNEAQ (reference sequence). This CDR3 is built from 15 residues. The CDR3 coding sequence is TGTGCCAGCAGTTCTGCCAACAGGGGAGACTATGGCTACACCTTC. Translating it yields CASSSANRGDYGYTF. The full variable domain, rest sourced from reference TRBV7-9 and TRBJ1-2, is DTGVSQNPRHKITKRGQNVTFRCDPISEHNRLYWYRQTLGQGPEFLTYFQNEAQLEKSRLLSDRFSAERPKGSFSTLEIQRTEQGDSAMYLCASSSANRGDYGYTFGSGTRLTVV.

The J gene is TRBJ2-7, the V gene TRBV28; TRBD1 aligns across 7 bases. This CDR3 is built from 16 residues. Germline-derived CDR1 and CDR2 are MDHEN and SYDVKM. Trimming at V came to 4 bases and at J to 4 bases, leaving 13 bases not matched to a gene. The CDR3 DNA reads TGTGCCAGCAGTTCATTCGAGGGGACAGCTAAGTACGAGCAGTACTTC. This sequence encodes CASSSFEGTAKYEQYF.